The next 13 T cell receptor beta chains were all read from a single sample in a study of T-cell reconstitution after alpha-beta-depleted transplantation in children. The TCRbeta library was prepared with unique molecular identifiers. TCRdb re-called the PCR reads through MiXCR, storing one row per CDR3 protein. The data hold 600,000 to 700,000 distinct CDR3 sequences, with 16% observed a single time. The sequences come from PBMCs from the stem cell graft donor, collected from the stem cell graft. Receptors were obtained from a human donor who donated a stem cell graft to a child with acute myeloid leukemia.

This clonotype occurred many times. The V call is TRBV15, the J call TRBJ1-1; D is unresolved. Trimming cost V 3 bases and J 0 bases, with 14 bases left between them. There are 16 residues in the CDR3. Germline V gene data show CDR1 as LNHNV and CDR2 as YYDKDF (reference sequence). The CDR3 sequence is CATSRDASGLNTEAFF. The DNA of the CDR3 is TGTGCCACCAGCAGGGATGCCTCTGGTTTGAACACTGAAGCTTTCTTT.

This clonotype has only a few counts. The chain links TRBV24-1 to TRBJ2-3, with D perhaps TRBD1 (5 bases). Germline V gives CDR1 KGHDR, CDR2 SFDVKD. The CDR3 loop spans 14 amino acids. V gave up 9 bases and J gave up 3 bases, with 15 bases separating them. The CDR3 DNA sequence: TGTGCCACCCACCCTGGGGCCGGGACAGATACGCAGTATTTT. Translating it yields CATHPGAGTDTQYF.

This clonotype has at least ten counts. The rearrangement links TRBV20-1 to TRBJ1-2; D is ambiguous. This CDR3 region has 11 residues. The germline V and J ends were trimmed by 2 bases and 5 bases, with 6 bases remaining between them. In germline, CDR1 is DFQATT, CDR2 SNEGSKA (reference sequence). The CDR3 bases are TGCAGTGCTAGACTTGGTTATGGCTACACCTTC. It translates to CSARLGYGYTF.

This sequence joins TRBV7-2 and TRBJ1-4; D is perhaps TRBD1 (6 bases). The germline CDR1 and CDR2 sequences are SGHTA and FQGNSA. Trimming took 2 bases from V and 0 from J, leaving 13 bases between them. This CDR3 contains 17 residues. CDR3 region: CASSLWAQGATNEKLFF. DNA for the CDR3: TGTGCCAGCAGCTTATGGGCACAGGGAGCAACTAATGAAAAACTGTTTTTT.

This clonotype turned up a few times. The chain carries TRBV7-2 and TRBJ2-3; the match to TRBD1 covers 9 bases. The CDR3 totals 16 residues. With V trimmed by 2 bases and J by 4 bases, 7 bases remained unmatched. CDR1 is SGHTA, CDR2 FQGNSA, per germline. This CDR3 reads CASSLSPGQGSDTQYF. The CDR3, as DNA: TGTGCCAGCAGCTTATCCCCGGGACAGGGATCAGATACGCAGTATTTT.

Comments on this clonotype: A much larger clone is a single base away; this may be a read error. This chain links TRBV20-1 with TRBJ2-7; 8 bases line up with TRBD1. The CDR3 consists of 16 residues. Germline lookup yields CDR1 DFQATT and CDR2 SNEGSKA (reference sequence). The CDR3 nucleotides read TGCTGTGCTAGGGGAGGACAGGGCCAAAGCTCCTACGAGCAGTACTTC. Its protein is CCARGGQGQSSYEQYF.

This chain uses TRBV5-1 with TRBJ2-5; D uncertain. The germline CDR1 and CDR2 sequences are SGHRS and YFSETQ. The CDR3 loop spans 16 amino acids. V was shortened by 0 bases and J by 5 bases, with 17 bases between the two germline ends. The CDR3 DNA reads TGCGCCAGCAGCTTGGTAGTTCTCGGAGCGTCGGAGACCCAGTACTTC. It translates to CASSLVVLGASETQYF. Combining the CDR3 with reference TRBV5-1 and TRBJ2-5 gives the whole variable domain KAGVTQTPRYLIKTRGQQVTLSCSPISGHRSVSWYQQTPGQGLQFLFEYFSETQRNKGNFPGRFSGRQFSNSRSEMNVSTLELGDSALYLCASSLVVLGASETQYFGPGTRLLVL.

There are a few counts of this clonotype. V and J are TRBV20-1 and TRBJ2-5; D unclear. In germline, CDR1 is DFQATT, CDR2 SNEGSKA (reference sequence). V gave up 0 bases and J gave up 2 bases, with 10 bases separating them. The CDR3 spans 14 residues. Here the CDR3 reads CSARDRRPQETQYF. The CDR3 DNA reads TGCAGTGCTAGAGATCGTCGGCCTCAAGAGACCCAGTACTTC.

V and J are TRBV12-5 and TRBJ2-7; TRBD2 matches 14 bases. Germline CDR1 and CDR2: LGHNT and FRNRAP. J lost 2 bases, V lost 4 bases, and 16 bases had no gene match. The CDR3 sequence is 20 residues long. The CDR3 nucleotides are TGTGCTAGTGGTTCCCTCTTCCGGGACAGGGGACTAGCGGGGGCCTACGAGCAGTACGTC. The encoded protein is CASGSLFRDRGLAGAYEQYV.

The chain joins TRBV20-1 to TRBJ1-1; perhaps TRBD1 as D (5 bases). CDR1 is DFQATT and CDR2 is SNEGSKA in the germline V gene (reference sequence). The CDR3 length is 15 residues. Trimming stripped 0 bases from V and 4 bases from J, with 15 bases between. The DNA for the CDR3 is TGCAGTGCTAGAGAGCGGGGGTCGATTGGCACTGAAGCTTTCTTT. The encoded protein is CSARERGSIGTEAFF.

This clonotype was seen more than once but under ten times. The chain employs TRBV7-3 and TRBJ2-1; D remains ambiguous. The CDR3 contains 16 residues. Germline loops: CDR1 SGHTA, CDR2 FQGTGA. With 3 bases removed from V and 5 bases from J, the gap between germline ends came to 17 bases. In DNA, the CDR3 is TGTGCCAGCAGCTTCTTCTCCCCCTCCCGGGACAATGAGCAGTTCTTC. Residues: CASSFFSPSRDNEQFF.

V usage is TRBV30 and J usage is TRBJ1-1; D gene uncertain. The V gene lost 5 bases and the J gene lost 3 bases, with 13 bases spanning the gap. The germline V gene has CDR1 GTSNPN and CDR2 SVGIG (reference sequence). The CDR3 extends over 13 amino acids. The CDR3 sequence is CAWEGGQDTEAFF. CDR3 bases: TGTGCCTGGGAGGGTGGTCAGGACACTGAAGCTTTCTTT.

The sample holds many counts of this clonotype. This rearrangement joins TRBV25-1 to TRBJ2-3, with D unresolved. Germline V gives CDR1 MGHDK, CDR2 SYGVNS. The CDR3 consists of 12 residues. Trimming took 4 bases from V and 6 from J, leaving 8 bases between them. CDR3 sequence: CASSGRMDTQYF. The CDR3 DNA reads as TGTGCCAGCAGTGGCCGGATGGATACGCAGTATTTT.